This TCR beta chain is from a study of radiation and T cells in renal cell carcinoma (dated by TCRdb to between 2020 and 2021). Background for the entire study: Samples were obtained from a clinical trial, in which 15 Gy stereotactic body radiation therapy was delivered to primary renal cell carcinomas and nephrectomy was performed 4 weeks later. In total, 53 samples, comprising around 25 tumors and some 27 peripheral blood samples, were subjected to TCR beta sequencing. Across all 50 or so samples, 4,000,000 or so unique CDR3 nucleotide sequences, encoding about 3,000,000 unique CDR3 amino acid sequences, were identified.

Paper-wide results and their limitations: With a single-armed trial design, the study had no way to address how radiation dose or scheduling affects the TCR repertoire. Because pretreatment tumor biopsies were not available, the study could not determine whether clonotypes were already present within the tumor at baseline. Top tumor clonotypes rose in blood from baseline to 2 weeks post-radiation, then contracted by 4 weeks, suggesting transient expansion of tumor-resident clones. Blood repertoire dynamics were not followed beyond 4 weeks after treatment.

Sample time point, as interpreted from the label and publication: blood 2 weeks post-SBRT. Reading the label with the study, this specimen's treatment or condition is: 15 Gy SBRT to primary tumor, nephrectomy 4 weeks later. To follow tumor-enriched clonotypes, peripheral blood was collected serially from radiation-treated patients at baseline and again at 2 weeks and 4 weeks after SBRT. Every patient had renal cell carcinoma of clear cell pathology. Genomic DNA for TCR sequencing was prepared using the QIAamp DNA Blood Mini Kit (Qiagen). Samples were included in the analyses only if all quality control checks were passed. Of note for this clone: Its antigen remains undetermined. No base qualities exist here, and no much larger clone lies one base off it.

CDR1 and CDR2 were assigned from the germline V gene as SGHAT and FQNNGV. V trim: 0 bases; J trim: 7 bases; unmatched bases: 14. From the cysteine through the phenylalanine, the CDR3 covers 18 amino acids. Only the CDR3 portion is preserved as DNA: 54 bases, with reading frame beginning at the first base. The immunoSEQ kit was used, according to the manufacturer's recommendations, to generate TCR beta libraries from genomic DNA. Library preparation used a first multiplex PCR with proprietary primers, then a second PCR adding unique barcodes, with bead cleanups after each round. A positive control reaction and a negative control reaction, both provided in the kit, were run with every batch of samples. The final libraries were assessed on an Agilent 4200 TapeStation D1000 ScreenTape, pooled by volume, and quantified by qPCR. Sequencing was performed on an Illumina NextSeq500 using a MidOutput 150-cycle cartridge, with 156 Read1 cycles, 15 Index1 cycles, and the kit custom primers. The pooled library was loaded at approximately 0.98 pM with around 20% PhiX control spiked in. Per the original workflow: Vendor-processed data were analyzed in R, with a clonotype defined as all T cells sharing the same CDR3 nucleotide sequence. For clone abundance analyses, frequencies were normalized to the 10,000 most abundant clones per sample. Public T cell clones, which averaged fewer than five per sample, were excluded before analysis. A difference in abundance of at least 32-fold between compartments was used to define tumor-enriched and baseline blood-enriched clonotypes. Clonotypes expanded or contracted between blood time points were identified with a beta-binomial differential abundance model. Tumor-blood repertoire similarity was measured with the Baroni-Urbani and Buser coefficient, and group comparisons used two-tailed Wilcoxon tests in R. TCRdb holds this immuneACCESS table with in-frame rearrangements only. Some clones are missing; in checked studies, unresolved V genes explain under half, and the rest has no known cause. The DNA was the basis for D and trimming; V, J and clone size are from that table. This sample comprises approximately 49,000 clones, roughly 80% of them detected only once. Around 28% of the sample is held by the ten biggest clonotypes.

Source: blood, taken from a patient whose treatment included radiotherapy and nephrectomy. This clonotype was sampled from a woman aged 65 to 85 with renal cell carcinoma. The chain uses TRBV11-2 and TRBJ2-2; TRBD1 matches 7 bases in the middle. The DNA is as follows: TGTGCCAGCAGCTTAGATCCCGGTAGCAGGGGGATATACGGGGAGCTGTTTTTT. Translation gives CASSLDPGSRGIYGELFF.